The 17 T cell receptor beta chains given below trace back to one sample, sequenced in a study of blood T cell repertoires in COVID-19 (TCRdb year 2020). Library construction relied on the immunoSEQ multiplex PCR assay. TCRdb took over this immuneACCESS table, retaining in-frame rearrangements with V and J assigned. Such tables are incomplete; in checked studies, under half of the missing clones stem from an unresolved V gene, and the remainder is unexplained. A total of some 120,000 clones appear in this sample, more than 75% of them only once. Roughly 3.6% of the sample lies in the top ten. The sequencing sample was made of peripheral blood. Source of these receptors: a woman in her fifties or sixties with acute or convalescent COVID-19.

The chain is built from TRBV9 and TRBJ1-6; D not certain. V lost 0 bases, J lost 8 bases, and 12 bases lay in between. This CDR3 has 15 amino acids. The germline V gene has CDR1 SGDLS and CDR2 YYNGEE. The CDR3 DNA sequence: TGTGCCAGCAGCGTAGACCCGGCTGCGGATTCACCCCTCCACTTT. It specifies CASSVDPAADSPLHF.

In its sample, this clone was seen a few times. This chain links TRBV5-1 with TRBJ2-1; 9 nucleotides align to TRBD2. V lost 4 bases and J lost 10; bases outside the gene matches: 0. CDR1 SGHRS and CDR2 YFSETQ come from the germline V gene. CDR3 length: 11 residues. CDR3 amino acids: CASSLAGEQFF. The DNA for the CDR3 is TGCGCCAGCAGCCTAGCGGGAGAGCAGTTCTTC.

This chain links TRBV7-6 with TRBJ2-7; 8 bases are a match to TRBD1. The CDR3 loop spans 18 amino acids. The junction had 12 bases not matched to a gene; V was cut back by 1 base and J by 1 base. From germline, CDR1 is SGHVS and CDR2 FNYEAQ. The CDR3 loop is CASSLGASPRGPSYEQYF. DNA of the CDR3: TGTGCCAGCAGCTTAGGGGCCTCACCCAGGGGGCCATCCTACGAGCAGTACTTC. Combining the CDR3 with reference TRBV7-6 and TRBJ2-7 gives the whole variable domain GAGVSQSPRYKVTKRGQDVALRCDPISGHVSLYWYRQALGQGPEFLTYFNYEAQQDKSGLPNDRFSAERPEGSISTLTIQRTEQRDSAMYRCASSLGASPRGPSYEQYFGPGTRLTVT.

The chain recombines TRBV27 with TRBJ1-2; D perhaps matches TRBD1 (5 bases). The CDR3 length is 16 residues. The V gene's germline CDR1 is MNHEY and CDR2 SMNVEV (reference sequence). With 3 bases removed from V and 4 bases from J, the gap between germline ends came to 18 bases. The CDR3 loop reads CASSLSPGLSTYGYTF. Here the CDR3 DNA reads TGTGCCAGCAGTTTGTCCCCGGGACTTAGCACCTATGGCTACACCTTC.

CDR3 sequence reads: CASSPRGEGSEAFF. CDR3 in DNA: TGTGCCAGCAGCCCCAGGGGTGAGGGCAGTGAAGCTTTCTTT. The J gene is TRBJ1-1, the V gene TRBV28, with a tentative D call TRBD1 (6 bases). The CDR3 covers 14 residues. V was shortened by 6 bases and J by 7 bases, with 18 bases between the two germline ends. Looked up from germline, CDR1 is MDHEN and CDR2 is SYDVKM.

This chain links TRBV11-2 with TRBJ1-1, with D perhaps matching TRBD1 (6 bases). The CDR3 is 14 amino acids. V was clipped by 3 bases and J by 3 bases, with 11 bases between them. CDR1 and CDR2 from the germline V gene are SGHAT and FQNNGV. As DNA, the CDR3 is TGTGCCAGCAGCTTCCGGGGGGCGGACACTGAAGCTTTCTTT. It yields the protein CASSFRGADTEAFF.

The count of this clone is one. The rearrangement links TRBV7-9 to TRBJ1-1; D is undetermined. The CDR3 totals 14 residues. Looked up from germline, CDR1 is SEHNR and CDR2 is FQNEAQ (reference sequence). The V gene lost 1 base and the J gene lost 2 bases, with 8 bases spanning the gap. The CDR3 spells CASSLGTGNTEAFF. CDR3 nucleotide sequence: TGTGCCAGCAGCTTAGGGACGGGAAACACTGAAGCTTTCTTT. Looking up the rest from reference TRBV7-9 and TRBJ1-1 gives the full variable domain: DTGVSQNPRHKITKRGQNVTFRCDPISEHNRLYWYRQTLGQGPEFLTYFQNEAQLEKSRLLSDRFSAERPKGSFSTLEIQRTEQGDSAMYLCASSLGTGNTEAFFGQGTRLTVV.

J is TRBJ2-5 and V is TRBV5-1; 10 nucleotides align to TRBD2. In germline, CDR1 is SGHRS, CDR2 YFSETQ. V was pared by 4 bases and J by 2 bases, with 5 bases of the junction left unmatched. The CDR3 spans 15 residues. In nucleotides, the CDR3 is TGCGCCAGCAGCCGGACTAGCGGTACGCAAGAGACCCAGTACTTC. As protein: CASSRTSGTQETQYF.

The rearrangement links TRBV30 to TRBJ1-2; 7 nucleotides align to TRBD1. CDR3 length: 13 residues. The V and J ends lost 3 bases and 6 bases, in that order; junction bases with no gene match: 7. The germline V gene encodes CDR1 GTSNPN and CDR2 SVGIG (reference sequence). The CDR3 sequence: CAWSRQGTDGYTF. The CDR3 coding sequence is TGTGCCTGGAGCCGACAGGGTACTGATGGCTACACCTTC.

This clone was counted once. The genes are TRBV7-9 and TRBJ1-5; D remains ambiguous. CDR1 is SEHNR, CDR2 FQNEAQ, per germline (reference sequence). The CDR3 is 12 amino acids. Trimming left V 3 bases short and J 4 bases short, with 4 bases between. CDR3 coding DNA: TGTGCCAGCAGCTTTCCAAATCAGCCCCAGCATTTT. Its translation: CASSFPNQPQHF.

The chain joins TRBV30 to TRBJ1-4; tentative D call: TRBD1 (5 bases). From germline, CDR1 is GTSNPN and CDR2 SVGIG (reference sequence). V was trimmed by 6 bases and J by 5 bases, leaving 13 bases between them. The CDR3 spans 13 residues. The CDR3 bases are TGTGCCTGCCCTGACGGGGGAAATGAAAAACTGTTTTTT. It is translated as CACPDGGNEKLFF.

The genes are TRBV5-6 and TRBJ1-1; D call uncertain. The germline CDR1 and CDR2 sequences are SGHDT and YYEEEE. V was clipped by 5 bases and J by 5 bases, with 10 bases between them. The CDR3 totals 12 residues. The CDR3 nucleotides are TGTGCCAGCAGAGGCCCTAGTACTGAAGCTTTCTTT. This codes for CASRGPSTEAFF.

This rearrangement joins TRBV10-3 to TRBJ1-4; 7 bases are shared with TRBD1. V shed 2 bases and J 12 bases; nucleotides not matched to a gene: 9. Per germline, CDR1 ENHRY and CDR2 SYGVKD. CDR3 length: 14 residues. In DNA form, the CDR3 reads TGTGCCATCAGTGAGGGGGCAGGGGGATTAGAACTGTTTTTT. Protein sequence: CAISEGAGGLELFF.

The rearrangement joins TRBV6-1 to TRBJ1-6; D might be TRBD1 (5 bases). Germline CDR1 reads MNHNS; CDR2 reads SASEGT. The CDR3 contains 16 residues. With 4 bases removed from V and 7 bases from J, the gap between germline ends came to 17 bases. CDR3 in amino acids: CASSVVRVDRNSPLHF. The CDR3 DNA reads TGTGCCAGCAGTGTAGTCAGGGTCGATCGGAATTCACCCCTCCACTTT.

J is TRBJ1-1 and V is TRBV3-1 (or the pseudogene TRBV3-2), with D unresolved. The germline V and J ends were trimmed by 6 bases and 4 bases, with 12 bases remaining between them. Germline V gene lookup returns CDR1 LGHDT and CDR2 YNNKEL (reference sequence). This CDR3 spans 13 amino acids. This chain's CDR3 is CASSQRGITEAFF. The CDR3, as DNA: TGTGCCAGCAGTCAAAGAGGGATCACTGAAGCTTTCTTT.

The gene calls are TRBV4-1 and TRBJ2-1; 7 positions match TRBD2. Germline values: CDR1 MGHRA, CDR2 YSYEKL. V shed 5 bases, J shed 3 bases, and the junction held 10 bases outside the gene matches. The CDR3 totals 16 residues. The CDR3 spells CASSTQTSRRYNEQFF. CDR3 nucleotides: TGCGCCAGCAGCACCCAGACTAGCCGACGCTACAATGAGCAGTTCTTC.

The V call is TRBV5-1, the J call TRBJ1-4, with 7 bases lining up with TRBD1. Germline V gene data show CDR1 as SGHRS and CDR2 as YFSETQ. This CDR3 contains 15 residues. V lost 4 bases, J lost 6 bases, and 9 bases stayed unmatched. CDR3 sequence reads: CASSLSGQEYEKLFF. Written as DNA, the CDR3 is TGCGCCAGCAGCCTATCCGGACAGGAATATGAAAAACTGTTTTTT. Full variable domain (missing parts from reference TRBV5-1 and TRBJ1-4): KAGVTQTPRYLIKTRGQQVTLSCSPISGHRSVSWYQQTPGQGLQFLFEYFSETQRNKGNFPGRFSGRQFSNSRSEMNVSTLELGDSALYLCASSLSGQEYEKLFFGSGTQLSVL.